These 17 T cell receptor beta chains came from one sample sequenced in a study of blood T cell repertoires in COVID-19. Clones were sequenced by immunoSEQ multiplex PCR, and TCRdb holds only the in-frame ones, with some missing. The repertoire holds approximately 290,000 clones, with 80% to 95% as singletons. The source material was peripheral blood. These receptors were taken from a woman aged 25 to 39 with COVID-19, enrolled during active disease.

The V gene is TRBV29-1, the J gene TRBJ2-2; TRBD1 agrees at 10 bases. In germline, CDR1 is SQVTM, CDR2 ANQGSEA. The V gene end was trimmed by 2 bases and the J gene end by 7 bases; junction bases not matched to a gene: 7. The CDR3 is 15 amino acids. CDR3 bases: TGCAGCGTTGAACCGAGACAGGGGGCGGGCGGGGAGCTGTTTTTT. It encodes CSVEPRQGAGGELFF.

A single count supports this clone. This rearrangement joins TRBV28 to TRBJ2-7, with D possibly TRBD2 on 6 matching bases. Trimming took off 3 bases at V and 0 bases at J, with 6 bases between the two ends. There are 13 residues in the CDR3. Per germline, CDR1 MDHEN and CDR2 SYDVKM. This CDR3 is CASSLEGSYEQYF. CDR3 nucleotide sequence: TGTGCCAGCAGTTTGGAGGGCTCCTACGAGCAGTACTTC.

V is TRBV2 and J is TRBJ2-3, with 7 bases matching TRBD2. The germline gives CDR1 SNHLY, CDR2 FYNNEI. The CDR3 contains 15 residues. After removal of 10 bases from V and 0 bases from J, the junction contained 10 bases not matched to a gene. The CDR3 DNA sequence: TGTGCCACCCTTCGGGGGGAACCCAGCACAGATACGCAGTATTTT. Its protein is CATLRGEPSTDTQYF.

The chain recombines TRBV7-6 with TRBJ2-2; possibly TRBD2 for D (5 bases). The CDR3 loop spans 16 amino acids. V lost 5 bases and J 6 bases, leaving 19 bases between the germline ends. The germline CDR1 and CDR2 sequences are SGHVS and FNYEAQ. The CDR3 DNA sequence: TGTGCCAGCAGCCCCAGACGGGGAGAAAACCCCGGGGAGCTGTTTTTT. Translation gives CASSPRRGENPGELFF.

The V gene is TRBV30, the J gene TRBJ1-5; weak D call: TRBD1 (5 bases). CDR1 and CDR2 (germline): GTSNPN, SVGIG (reference sequence). V lost 1 base to trimming and J lost 0 bases, with 10 bases between them. CDR3 length: 15 amino acids. The chain's CDR3 is CAWSGQTYSNQPQHF. CDR3 in DNA: TGTGCCTGGAGTGGACAGACCTATAGCAATCAGCCCCAGCATTTT.

V and J are TRBV9 and TRBJ2-1; the match to TRBD1 covers 7 bases. The CDR3 covers 15 residues. CDR1 is SGDLS, CDR2 YYNGEE, per germline. Germline trimming cut 2 bases from V and 0 bases from J; bases unmatched to any gene: 2. CDR3 nucleotides: TGTGCCAGCAGCGTCGACAGGGCCTCCTACAATGAGCAGTTCTTC. It specifies CASSVDRASYNEQFF.

The chain recombines TRBV25-1 with TRBJ2-3; D uncertain. The V gene lost 1 base and the J gene lost 1 base, with 3 bases spanning the gap. CDR3 size: 13 residues. CDR1 is MGHDK, CDR2 SYGVNS, per germline. CDR3 protein: CASSEFGTDTQYF. The CDR3 DNA is TGTGCCAGCAGTGAATTCGGCACAGATACGCAGTATTTT.

The chain links TRBV18 to TRBJ2-3, with 7 bases that match TRBD1. V lost 3 bases, J lost 0 bases, and 6 bases stayed unmatched. The V gene's germline CDR1 is KGHSH and CDR2 LQKENI. The CDR3 runs to 16 residues. CDR3 sequence reads: CASSPLGQRSTDTQYF. The CDR3 bases are TGTGCCAGCTCACCGTTGGGACAGAGGAGCACAGATACGCAGTATTTT.

This chain joins TRBV19 and TRBJ1-1, with 9 nucleotides matching TRBD1. The V gene end was trimmed by 4 bases and the J gene end by 5 bases; junction bases not matched to a gene: 5. The CDR3 totals 14 residues. CDR1 is LNHDA, CDR2 SQIVND, per germline (reference sequence). CDR3 in DNA: TGTGCCAGTAGTACCGACAGGGGGAAGACTGAAGCTTTCTTT. It encodes CASSTDRGKTEAFF.

This chain uses TRBV7-8 with TRBJ2-1, with TRBD1 matching 7 bases. The CDR3 covers 17 residues. CDR1 and CDR2 from the germline V gene are SGHVS and FQNEAQ. V shed 5 bases, J shed 0 bases, and the junction held 10 bases outside the gene matches. The CDR3 sequence: CASSPRQGLGSYNEQFF. The DNA for the CDR3 is TGTGCCAGCAGCCCCCGACAGGGTTTGGGCTCCTACAATGAGCAGTTCTTC.

The V gene is TRBV4-2, the J gene TRBJ2-5; TRBD2 matches 7 bases. The ends lost 0 bases at V and 0 bases at J; junction bases unmatched: 7. CDR3 length equals 17 residues. The germline CDR1 and CDR2 sequences are LGHNA and YNFKEQ. The CDR3, as DNA: TGTGCCAGCAGCCAAGATCCGTCTAGCGGTAACCAAGAGACCCAGTACTTC. It specifies CASSQDPSSGNQETQYF.

The chain joins TRBV7-9 to TRBJ1-5; TRBD1 might be the D (5 bases). This CDR3 comprises 16 residues. The V end was cut by 1 base, the J end by 1 base, with 11 bases between. Germline CDR1 is SEHNR and CDR2 is FQNEAQ (reference sequence). CDR3 region: CASSLVLGPSNQPQHF. The CDR3 DNA sequence: TGTGCCAGCAGCTTAGTCCTGGGGCCAAGCAATCAGCCCCAGCATTTT. Full variable domain (missing parts from reference TRBV7-9 and TRBJ1-5): DTGVSQNPRHKITKRGQNVTFRCDPISEHNRLYWYRQTLGQGPEFLTYFQNEAQLEKSRLLSDRFSAERPKGSFSTLEIQRTEQGDSAMYLCASSLVLGPSNQPQHFGDGTRLSIL.

In this sample, this clone turned up once. The rearrangement links TRBV27 to TRBJ2-1, with 9 bases aligning to TRBD2. Germline CDR1 and CDR2: MNHEY and SMNVEV (reference sequence). This CDR3 is 16 amino acids long. Germline trimming cut 3 bases from V and 9 bases from J; bases unmatched to any gene: 12. For the CDR3, the DNA is TGTGCCAGCAGTTTGGGGCGGGAGGGCCGAGGGGGTGAGCAGTTCTTC. Translation: CASSLGREGRGGEQFF.

J is TRBJ2-5 and V is TRBV28, with D perhaps TRBD2 (6 bases). The V gene lost 8 bases and the J gene lost 2 bases, with 18 bases spanning the gap. The CDR3 sequence is 15 residues long. The V gene's germline CDR1 is MDHEN and CDR2 SYDVKM. The CDR3 DNA is TGTGCCAGCCCACCGGCAAGGAGCGGGCAAGAGACCCAGTACTTC. Protein sequence: CASPPARSGQETQYF.

This clone appeared once. J is TRBJ1-3 and V is TRBV9; TRBD1 agrees at 12 bases. V gave up 4 bases and J gave up 4 bases; unmatched junction bases: 15. The CDR3 consists of 19 residues. The germline gives CDR1 SGDLS, CDR2 YYNGEE. CDR3 sequence: CASSPRRDRGLSEGNTIYF. The CDR3 DNA is TGTGCCAGCAGCCCGCGCCGGGACAGGGGGCTTTCGGAGGGAAACACCATATATTTT.

The chain is built from TRBV3-1 (or the pseudogene TRBV3-2) and TRBJ2-3; tentative D call: TRBD2 (6 bases). This CDR3 has 15 residues. CDR1 LGHDT and CDR2 YNNKEL come from the germline V gene (reference sequence). Trimming removed 2 bases at V and 2 bases at J, with 11 bases between. CDR3 residues: CASSQQAGFTDTQYF. CDR3 DNA: TGTGCCAGCAGCCAACAAGCGGGCTTCACAGATACGCAGTATTTT.

The chain carries TRBV19 and TRBJ1-1; TRBD1 might be the D (6 bases). Germline CDR1 reads LNHDA; CDR2 reads SQIVND (reference sequence). Trimming pared 7 bases from V and 4 bases from J, leaving 16 bases between. This CDR3 contains 14 residues. The CDR3 is CASIHDRTGTEAFF. The CDR3 bases are TGTGCCAGTATTCACGACAGGACCGGCACTGAAGCTTTCTTT.